This T cell receptor (beta chain) derives from a study of control samples from healthy donors and cancer patients. Libraries were prepared by immunoSEQ multiplex PCR; TCRdb keeps only in-frame clonotypes and omits some of them. Among approximately 50,000 clones listed, 85% to 95% were seen once. The V and J ends lost 0 bases and 0 bases respectively, with 10 bases between them. Germline V lookup: CDR1 SGDLS, CDR2 YYNGEE. This CDR3 has 16 residues. This receptor was taken from a man aged 25 to 45 in good health. The chain is built from TRBV9 and TRBJ2-1; no firm D call. Sequencing input: blood. The CDR3 region is CASSVAYLSSYNEQFF. CDR3 DNA: TGTGCCAGCAGCGTAGCCTACTTGAGCTCCTACAATGAGCAGTTCTTC.